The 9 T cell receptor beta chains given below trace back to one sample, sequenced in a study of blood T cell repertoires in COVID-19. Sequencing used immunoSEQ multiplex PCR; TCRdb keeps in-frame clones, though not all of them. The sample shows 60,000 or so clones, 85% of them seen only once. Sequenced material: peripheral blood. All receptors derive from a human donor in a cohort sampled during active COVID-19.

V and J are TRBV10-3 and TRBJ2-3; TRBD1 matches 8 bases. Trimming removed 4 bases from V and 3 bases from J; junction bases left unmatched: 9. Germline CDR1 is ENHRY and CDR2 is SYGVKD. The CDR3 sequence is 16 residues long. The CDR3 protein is CAISAPDRVRTDTQYF. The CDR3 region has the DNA TGTGCCATCAGTGCCCCGGACAGGGTGAGGACAGATACGCAGTATTTT.

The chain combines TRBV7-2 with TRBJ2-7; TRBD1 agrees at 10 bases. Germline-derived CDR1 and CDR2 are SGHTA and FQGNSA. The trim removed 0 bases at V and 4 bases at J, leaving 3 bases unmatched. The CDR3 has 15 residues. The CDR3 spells CASSLATGQGYEQYF. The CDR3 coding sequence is TGTGCCAGCAGCTTAGCGACGGGACAGGGGTACGAGCAGTACTTC.

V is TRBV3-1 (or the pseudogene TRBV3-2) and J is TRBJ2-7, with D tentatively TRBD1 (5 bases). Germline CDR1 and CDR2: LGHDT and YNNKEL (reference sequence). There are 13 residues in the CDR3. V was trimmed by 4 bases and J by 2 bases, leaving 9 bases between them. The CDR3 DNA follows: TGTGCCAGCAGCCCCCGACAGACCTACGAGCAGTACTTC. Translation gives CASSPRQTYEQYF.

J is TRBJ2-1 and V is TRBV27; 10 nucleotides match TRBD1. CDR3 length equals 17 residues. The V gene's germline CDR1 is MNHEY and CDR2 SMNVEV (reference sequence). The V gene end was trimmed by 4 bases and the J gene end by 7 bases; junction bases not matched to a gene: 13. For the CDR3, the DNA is TGTGCCAGCAGTTCCCTATTGACAGGGGGCGTTGAAAATGAGCAGTTCTTC. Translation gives CASSSLLTGGVENEQFF.

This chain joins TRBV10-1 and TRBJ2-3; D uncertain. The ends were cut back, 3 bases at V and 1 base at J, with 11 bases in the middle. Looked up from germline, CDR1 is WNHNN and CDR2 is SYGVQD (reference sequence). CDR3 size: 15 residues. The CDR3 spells CASSDVASGTDTQYF. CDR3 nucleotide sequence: TGCGCCAGCAGTGATGTGGCTTCTGGCACAGATACGCAGTATTTT.

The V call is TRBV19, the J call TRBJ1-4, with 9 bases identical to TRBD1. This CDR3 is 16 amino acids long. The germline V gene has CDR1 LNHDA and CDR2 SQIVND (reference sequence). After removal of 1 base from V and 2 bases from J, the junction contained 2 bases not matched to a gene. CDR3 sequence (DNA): TGTGCCAGTAGTATAGTTACAGGGGGCACTAATGAAAAACTGTTTTTT. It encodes CASSIVTGGTNEKLFF.

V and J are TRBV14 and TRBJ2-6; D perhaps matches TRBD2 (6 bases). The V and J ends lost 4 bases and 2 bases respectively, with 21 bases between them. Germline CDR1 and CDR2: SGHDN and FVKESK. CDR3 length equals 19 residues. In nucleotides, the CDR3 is TGTGCCAGCAGCCTCGGGACGGTCTGGCCGGGGGCTGGGGCCAACGTCCTGACTTTC. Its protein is CASSLGTVWPGAGANVLTF.

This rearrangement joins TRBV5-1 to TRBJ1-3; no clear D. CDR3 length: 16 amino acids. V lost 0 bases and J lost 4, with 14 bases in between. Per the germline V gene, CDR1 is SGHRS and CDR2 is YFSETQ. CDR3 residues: CASSLGSRASGNTIYF. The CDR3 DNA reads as TGCGCCAGCAGCTTGGGGTCGAGGGCTTCCGGAAACACCATATATTTT.

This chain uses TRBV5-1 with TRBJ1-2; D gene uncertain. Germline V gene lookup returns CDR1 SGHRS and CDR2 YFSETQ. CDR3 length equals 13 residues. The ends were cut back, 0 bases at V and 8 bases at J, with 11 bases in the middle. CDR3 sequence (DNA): TGCGCCAGCAGCTTGGCGGGGATTGGGGGCTACACCTTC. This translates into CASSLAGIGGYTF.